Listed here are 21 T cell receptor beta chains from one sample, sequenced in a study of beta chain features in type 1 diabetes. Expressed TCRB transcripts were sequenced because the isolated RNA had all been reverse transcribed beforehand. Assay: immunoSEQ multiplex PCR; the TCRdb copy retains only in-frame clones and omits some. The sample holds more than 550,000 clones; over 13% are singletons and the top ten take 0.03% to 0.04%. Their recognized antigens are unknown. Findings of the study overall: When Type 1 diabetes patients were examined, their TCRB CDR3s proved moderately but significantly shorter in all four CD4+ subsets.

The sample was naive CD4+ T cells from blood. The origin of the receptors is a man aged 18 to 29 with type 1 diabetes.

The chain recombines TRBV7-9 with TRBJ1-1; TRBD1 aligns across 9 bases. Germline CDR1 and CDR2: SEHNR and FQNEAQ (reference sequence). With V trimmed by 6 bases and J by 8 bases, 10 bases remained unmatched. The CDR3 contains 14 residues. The CDR3 DNA sequence: TGTGCCAGCAGTCTTCTTTCCGGGACAGGGGAAGCTTTCTTT. Translating it yields CASSLLSGTGEAFF.

The chain joins TRBV30 to TRBJ2-1; D remains ambiguous. V lost 3 bases, J lost 4 bases, and 4 bases lay in between. CDR1 GTSNPN and CDR2 SVGIG come from the germline V gene (reference sequence). CDR3 length: 11 residues. CDR3 coding DNA: TGTGCCTGGAGGCAATACAATGAGCAGTTCTTC. Translating it yields CAWRQYNEQFF.

This clone appeared a few times. The chain recombines TRBV28 with TRBJ2-7; D gene ambiguous. Germline CDR1 reads MDHEN; CDR2 reads SYDVKM. Trimming left V 5 bases short and J 9 bases short, with 11 bases between. The CDR3 consists of 11 residues. The chain's CDR3 is CASSGGFGQYF. As DNA, the CDR3 is TGTGCCAGCAGTGGCGGATTTGGGCAGTACTTC.

The chain is built from TRBV21-1 and TRBJ1-2; TRBD1, as called in the table, went unchecked against the DNA. TRBV21-1 is tagged as a pseudogene. The CDR3 length is 18 residues. The CDR3 sequence is CASSKGQGGTGTNYGYTF. The DNA for the CDR3 is TGTGCCAGCAGCAAAGGACAGGGCGGGACAGGAACTAACTATGGCTACACCTTC.

The gene calls are TRBV15 and TRBJ1-5; the match to TRBD1 covers 7 bases. V lost 2 bases and J lost 3; bases outside the gene matches: 4. The germline V gene encodes CDR1 LNHNV and CDR2 YYDKDF (reference sequence). The CDR3 consists of 15 residues. CDR3 nucleotides: TGTGCCACCAGCAGATCTGGACAGGTCAATCAGCCCCAGCATTTT. This translates into CATSRSGQVNQPQHF.

The chain recombines TRBV5-1 with TRBJ2-7, with 8 positions matching TRBD1. J was trimmed by 1 base and V by 7 bases; bases with no gene match: 10. The CDR3 contains 15 residues. CDR1 is SGHRS, CDR2 YFSETQ, per germline. DNA for the CDR3: TGCGCCAGCGCCCTCGGGACAGGTTTTTCCTACGAGCAGTACTTC. It translates to CASALGTGFSYEQYF.

The genes are TRBV7-8 and TRBJ2-7, with 8 bases that match TRBD1. The CDR3 spans 14 residues. V lost 3 bases, J lost 0 bases, and 1 base stayed unmatched. Germline CDR1 is SGHVS and CDR2 is FQNEAQ. In nucleotides, the CDR3 is TGTGCCAGCAGCTTTCAGGGGGCCTCCTACGAGCAGTACTTC. Amino acid sequence: CASSFQGASYEQYF.

This clone has more than one count but fewer than ten. This chain connects TRBV30 to TRBJ2-1, with 7 nucleotides matching TRBD2. This CDR3 spans 15 amino acids. Germline V gene sequence: CDR1 GTSNPN, CDR2 SVGIG (reference sequence). After removal of 4 bases from V and 5 bases from J, the junction contained 11 bases not matched to a gene. The DNA of the CDR3 is TGTGCCTGGAATTATCGGGAGGTACCTAACAATGAGCAGTTCTTC. This encodes CAWNYREVPNNEQFF.

This chain joins TRBV28 and TRBJ1-2; perhaps TRBD1 as D (6 bases). Deletions cut 5 bases from V and 8 bases from J, with 18 bases between. CDR3 size: 14 residues. Per germline, CDR1 MDHEN and CDR2 SYDVKM. The CDR3 DNA is TGTGCCAGCAGTCAGCCGGCTAGGACAGAGGGCTACACCTTC. Protein: CASSQPARTEGYTF.

This clone has just a few counts. The chain uses TRBV5-1 and TRBJ2-7; 9 bases align to TRBD1. With V trimmed by 5 bases and J by 6 bases, 9 bases remained unmatched. Looked up from germline, CDR1 is SGHRS and CDR2 is YFSETQ. The CDR3 totals 14 residues. CDR3 nucleotide sequence: TGCGCCAGCAGTGGGGATGGGACAGGGACCGAGCAGTACTTC. Translating it yields CASSGDGTGTEQYF. Combining the CDR3 with reference TRBV5-1 and TRBJ2-7 gives the whole variable domain KAGVTQTPRYLIKTRGQQVTLSCSPISGHRSVSWYQQTPGQGLQFLFEYFSETQRNKGNFPGRFSGRQFSNSRSEMNVSTLELGDSALYLCASSGDGTGTEQYFGPGTRLTVT.

There are a few counts of this clone. The chain combines TRBV9 with TRBJ2-7; no clear D. Per the germline V gene, CDR1 is SGDLS and CDR2 is YYNGEE. The CDR3 contains 15 residues. Trimming pared 4 bases from V and 0 bases from J, leaving 14 bases between. CDR3 protein: CASSPERISSYEQYF. Here the CDR3 DNA reads TGTGCCAGCAGCCCCGAAAGGATATCCTCCTACGAGCAGTACTTC.

This clone was seen a handful of times. This sequence joins TRBV10-3 and TRBJ2-5; D ambiguous. Germline V lookup: CDR1 ENHRY, CDR2 SYGVKD. There are 12 residues in the CDR3. V was pared by 6 bases and J by 1 base, with 6 bases between. The chain's CDR3 is CAISPAQETQYF. CDR3 in DNA: TGTGCCATCAGCCCCGCCCAAGAGACCCAGTACTTC.

In this sample, this clone turned up a few times. This sequence joins TRBV30 and TRBJ1-6; D gene unclear. Germline V lookup: CDR1 GTSNPN, CDR2 SVGIG (reference sequence). V was cut by 2 bases and J by 7 bases, with 15 bases left in between. CDR3 length: 15 residues. The CDR3 nucleotides read TGTGCCTGGAGTCCGGACCCGGGGTTGAATTCACCCCTCCACTTT. This encodes CAWSPDPGLNSPLHF.

This chain links TRBV30 with TRBJ2-5; D unclear. Trimming cost V 0 bases and J 7 bases, with 9 bases left between them. Germline V gene lookup returns CDR1 GTSNPN and CDR2 SVGIG (reference sequence). CDR3 size: 12 residues. The CDR3 region has the DNA TGTGCCTGGAGTGTAGGAAGTCCGACCCAGTACTTC. Its protein product is CAWSVGSPTQYF.

This clone appeared a few times. The chain recombines TRBV5-4 with TRBJ2-3, with TRBD2 matching 8 bases. There are 15 residues in the CDR3. The trim removed 4 bases at V and 5 bases at J, leaving 9 bases unmatched. Germline CDR1 reads SGHNT; CDR2 reads YYREEE (reference sequence). The CDR3 sequence: CASSPTAGEGDTQYF. DNA of the CDR3: TGTGCCAGCAGCCCAACAGCGGGAGAGGGAGATACGCAGTATTTT.

This clone was counted a few times. This rearrangement joins TRBV2 to TRBJ2-3, with TRBD1 matching over 8 bases. The CDR3 consists of 17 residues. Germline values: CDR1 SNHLY, CDR2 FYNNEI. V dropped 6 bases and J dropped 2; count of bases not matched to a gene: 13. In DNA, the CDR3 is TGTGCCAGCAGGGCGATACTCCGGGACAGGAACACAGATACGCAGTATTTT. This encodes CASRAILRDRNTDTQYF.

The chain employs TRBV7-9 and TRBJ2-7, with D tentatively TRBD1 (5 bases). Germline assignment: CDR1 SEHNR and CDR2 FQNEAQ (reference sequence). The V and J ends lost 6 bases and 2 bases respectively, with 17 bases between them. This CDR3 comprises 15 residues. CDR3 bases: TGTGCCAGCAGTCAAACAGGCGGCCCCACCTACGAGCAGTACTTC. It yields the protein CASSQTGGPTYEQYF.

This clone was seen only a few times. The chain joins TRBV10-3 to TRBJ2-1; tentative D call: TRBD1 (6 bases). With 6 bases removed from V and 5 bases from J, the gap between germline ends came to 20 bases. CDR3 length equals 16 residues. CDR1 is ENHRY, CDR2 SYGVKD, per germline. This chain's CDR3 is CAIRKTPGQTHNEQFF. The CDR3 DNA reads TGTGCCATCAGGAAGACCCCGGGACAAACCCACAATGAGCAGTTCTTC.

This clone was observed a handful of times. The chain links TRBV6-6 to TRBJ1-1; 8 nucleotides align to TRBD1. Per the germline V gene, CDR1 is MNHNY and CDR2 is SVGAGI (reference sequence). The CDR3 loop spans 12 amino acids. The J segment lost 7 bases and the V segment lost 6 bases, leaving 4 bases of the junction unmatched. The CDR3: CASRDRVDEAFF. DNA of the CDR3: TGTGCCAGCAGGGACAGGGTGGATGAAGCTTTCTTT.

To note about this clone: The identical CDR3 is also encoded by other nucleotide sequences in the sample. The chain couples TRBV5-1 to TRBJ2-5, with D possibly TRBD1 on 6 matching bases. CDR3 length: 14 residues. Trimming removed 4 bases at V and 1 base at J, with 11 bases between. Germline CDR1 and CDR2: SGHRS and YFSETQ. The DNA for the CDR3 is TGCGCCAGCAGCCTGGGACACCTCCAAGAGACCCAGTACTTC. Its protein product is CASSLGHLQETQYF. The full variable domain, rest sourced from reference TRBV5-1 and TRBJ2-5, is KAGVTQTPRYLIKTRGQQVTLSCSPISGHRSVSWYQQTPGQGLQFLFEYFSETQRNKGNFPGRFSGRQFSNSRSEMNVSTLELGDSALYLCASSLGHLQETQYFGPGTRLLVL.

V and J are TRBV5-1 and TRBJ1-1; D is ambiguous. The CDR3 length is 16 residues. The V gene's germline CDR1 is SGHRS and CDR2 YFSETQ. The V gene lost 0 bases and the J gene lost 1 base, with 13 bases spanning the gap. CDR3 nucleotides: TGCGCCAGCAGCTTGGGAGCTGGGCTGGGGAACACTGAAGCTTTCTTT. This sequence encodes CASSLGAGLGNTEAFF.